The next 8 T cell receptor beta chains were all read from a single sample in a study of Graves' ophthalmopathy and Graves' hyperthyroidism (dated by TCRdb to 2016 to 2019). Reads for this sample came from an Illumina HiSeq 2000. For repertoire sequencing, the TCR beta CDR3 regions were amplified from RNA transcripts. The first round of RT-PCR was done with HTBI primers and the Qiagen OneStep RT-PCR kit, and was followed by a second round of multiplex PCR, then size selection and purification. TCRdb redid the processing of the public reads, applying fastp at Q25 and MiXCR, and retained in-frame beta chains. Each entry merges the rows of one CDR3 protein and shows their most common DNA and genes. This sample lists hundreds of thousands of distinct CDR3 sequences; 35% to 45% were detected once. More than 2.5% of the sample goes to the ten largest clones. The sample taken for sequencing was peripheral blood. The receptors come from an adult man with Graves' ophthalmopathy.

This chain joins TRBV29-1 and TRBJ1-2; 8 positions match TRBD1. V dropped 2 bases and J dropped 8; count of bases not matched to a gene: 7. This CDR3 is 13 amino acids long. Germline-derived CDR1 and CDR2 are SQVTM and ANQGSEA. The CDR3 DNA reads TGCAGCGTTGAACGTCAGGGGGCTGAAGGCTACACCTTC. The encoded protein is CSVERQGAEGYTF.

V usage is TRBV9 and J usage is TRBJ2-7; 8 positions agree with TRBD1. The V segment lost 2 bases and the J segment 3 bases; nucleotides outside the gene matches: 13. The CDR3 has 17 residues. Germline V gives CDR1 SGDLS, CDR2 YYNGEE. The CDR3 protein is CASSVGSGTGAHYEQYF. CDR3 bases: TGTGCCAGCAGCGTGGGTTCCGGGACAGGCGCTCACTACGAGCAGTACTTC.

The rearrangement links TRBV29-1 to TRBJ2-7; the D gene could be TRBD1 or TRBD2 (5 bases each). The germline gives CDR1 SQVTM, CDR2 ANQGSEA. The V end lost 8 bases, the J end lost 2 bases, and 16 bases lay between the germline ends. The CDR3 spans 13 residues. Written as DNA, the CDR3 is TGCAGCTTGGCAGCGGACATAACCTACGAGCAGTACTTC. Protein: CSLAADITYEQYF.

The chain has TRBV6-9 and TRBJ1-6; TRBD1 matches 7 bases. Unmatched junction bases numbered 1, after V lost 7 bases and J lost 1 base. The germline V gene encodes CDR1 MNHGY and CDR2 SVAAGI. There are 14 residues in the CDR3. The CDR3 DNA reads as TGTGCCAGCAAGACAGGGTCCTATAATTCACCCCTCCACTTT. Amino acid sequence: CASKTGSYNSPLHF.

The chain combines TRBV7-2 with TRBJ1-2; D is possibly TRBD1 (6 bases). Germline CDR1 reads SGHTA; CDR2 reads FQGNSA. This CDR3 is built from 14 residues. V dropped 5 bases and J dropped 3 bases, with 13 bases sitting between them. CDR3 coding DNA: TGTGCCAGCAGCGTTGCGGCAGGGGACTATGGCTACACCTTC. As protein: CASSVAAGDYGYTF.

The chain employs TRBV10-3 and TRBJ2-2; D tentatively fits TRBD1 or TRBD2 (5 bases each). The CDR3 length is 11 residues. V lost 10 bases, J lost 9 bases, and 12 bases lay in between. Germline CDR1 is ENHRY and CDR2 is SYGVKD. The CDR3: CASMKGRELFF. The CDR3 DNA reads TGTGCCAGCATGAAGGGACGGGAGCTGTTTTTT.

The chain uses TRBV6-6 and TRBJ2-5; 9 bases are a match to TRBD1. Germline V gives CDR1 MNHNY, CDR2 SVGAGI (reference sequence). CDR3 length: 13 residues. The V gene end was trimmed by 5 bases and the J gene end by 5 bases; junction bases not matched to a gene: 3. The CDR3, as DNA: TGTGCCAGCAGTGGGGACAGGGAGGAGACCCAGTACTTC. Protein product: CASSGDREETQYF.

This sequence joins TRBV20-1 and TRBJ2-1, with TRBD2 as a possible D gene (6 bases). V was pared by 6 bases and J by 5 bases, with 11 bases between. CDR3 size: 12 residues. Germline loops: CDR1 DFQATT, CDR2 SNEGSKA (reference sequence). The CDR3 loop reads CSADRGNNEQFF. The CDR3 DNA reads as TGCAGTGCCGATCGGGGGAACAATGAGCAGTTCTTC.